These 26 T cell receptor beta chains were all obtained from the same sample, sequenced in a study of T cells in Graves' hyperthyroidism and ophthalmopathy. Researchers took RNA transcripts and amplified the TCR beta CDR3 regions from them. The HTBI set primed first-round TCR CDR3 RT-PCR. TCRdb recomputed calls from the multiplex PCR reads with MiXCR, one row per CDR3 protein. In the table there are about 610,000 distinct CDR3 sequences, roughly 15% of which are singletons. Specimen: blood. These receptors were taken from a woman in her forties with Graves' ophthalmopathy.

This chain uses TRBV6-1 with TRBJ1-5; D unresolved. Per the germline V gene, CDR1 is MNHNS and CDR2 is SASEGT. The CDR3 is 14 residues long. V lost 5 bases and J 1 base, leaving 9 bases between the germline ends. CDR3 DNA: TGTGCCAGCAGTAAAACAGAGAGCAATCAGCCCCAGCATTTT. This sequence encodes CASSKTESNQPQHF.

The sample holds a few counts of this clonotype. The chain couples TRBV15 to TRBJ2-7; TRBD1 matches 12 bases. CDR1 is LNHNV and CDR2 is YYDKDF in the germline V gene (reference sequence). The ends lost 5 bases at V and 4 bases at J; junction bases unmatched: 6. This CDR3 is built from 15 residues. DNA of the CDR3: TGTGCCACCAGCTCCGGGACAGGGGGCGCGTACGAGCAGTACTTC. It codes for CATSSGTGGAYEQYF.

The chain uses TRBV6-5 and TRBJ2-2; no clear D gene. V lost 0 bases to trimming and J lost 3 bases, with 14 bases between them. In germline, CDR1 is MNHEY, CDR2 SVGAGI. The CDR3 extends over 17 amino acids. CDR3 in amino acids: CASSYSLGNQYTGELFF. CDR3 coding DNA: TGTGCCAGCAGTTACTCATTAGGGAACCAGTACACCGGGGAGCTGTTTTTT.

Written as DNA, the CDR3 is TGTGCCAGCAGCTTAATCCAGAGCAATGGCTACACCTTC. Encoded protein: CASSLIQSNGYTF. V is TRBV11-2 and J is TRBJ1-2; D gene ambiguous. There are 13 residues in the CDR3. V shed 2 bases and J shed 6 bases, with 10 bases lying between them. CDR1 and CDR2 from the germline V gene are SGHAT and FQNNGV.

The chain couples TRBV19 to TRBJ2-3; D possibly matches TRBD1 or TRBD2 (5 bases each). The CDR3 covers 15 residues. V lost 5 bases and J lost 3, with 15 bases in between. Germline loops: CDR1 LNHDA, CDR2 SQIVND (reference sequence). CDR3 region: CASSVGTVHTDTQYF. CDR3 DNA: TGTGCCAGTAGTGTCGGGACGGTCCATACAGATACGCAGTATTTT.

Ten or more counts support this clonotype. The chain links TRBV6-1 to TRBJ2-3; the D gene could be TRBD1 or TRBD2 (5 bases each). V was shortened by 2 bases and J by 4 bases, with 16 bases between the two germline ends. This CDR3 is 16 amino acids long. Looked up from germline, CDR1 is MNHNS and CDR2 is SASEGT. The CDR3 nucleotides are TGTGCCAGCAGTGAAACCGGGACGGGCCCTTCAGATACGCAGTATTTT. Protein: CASSETGTGPSDTQYF.

This clonotype appeared a few times. The V and J genes are TRBV6-1 and TRBJ1-3, with TRBD1 as a possible D gene (6 bases). Per germline, CDR1 MNHNS and CDR2 SASEGT. Trimming took 2 bases from V and 0 from J, leaving 14 bases between them. The CDR3 is made up of 17 amino acids. DNA for the CDR3: TGTGCCAGCAGTGAATACCCACAGGGCCTCTCTGGAAACACCATATATTTT. Translation gives CASSEYPQGLSGNTIYF.

This clonotype has a count of ten or more. The genes are TRBV28 and TRBJ2-7, with D perhaps matching TRBD1 or TRBD2 (5 bases each). The length of the CDR3 is 14 residues. Trimming stripped 4 bases from V and 0 bases from J, with 10 bases between. Germline V gives CDR1 MDHEN, CDR2 SYDVKM. The CDR3 spells CASSWTGTSYEQYF. CDR3 in DNA: TGTGCCAGCAGTTGGACGGGGACCTCCTACGAGCAGTACTTC.

This clonotype was seen a few times. The V gene is TRBV3-1, the J gene TRBJ2-7; possible D gene TRBD2, 5 bases. Trimming removed 3 bases at V and 3 bases at J, with 12 bases between. Germline loops: CDR1 LGHDT, CDR2 YNNKEL (reference sequence). The CDR3 is 14 residues long. CDR3 sequence: CASSHLRTGYEQYF. CDR3 in DNA: TGTGCCAGCAGCCACCTTCGGACTGGCTACGAGCAGTACTTC.

This clonotype was seen repeatedly, ten times or more. This chain connects TRBV12-3 or TRBV12-4 to TRBJ2-7; D uncertain. This CDR3 has 16 amino acids. Trimming cost V 3 bases and J 3 bases, with 18 bases left between them. CDR3 sequence: CASSLRPADGRYEQYF. CDR3 DNA sequence: TGTGCCAGCAGTTTGAGGCCGGCGGATGGGCGCTACGAGCAGTACTTC.

This clonotype has a handful of counts. The rearrangement links TRBV20-1 to TRBJ1-4; TRBD1 agrees at 10 bases. The CDR3 contains 14 residues. Trimming cost V 3 bases and J 6 bases; bases outside gene matches: 4. Germline V lookup: CDR1 DFQATT, CDR2 SNEGSKA (reference sequence). CDR3 in DNA: TGCAGTGCTAGCCTGGGGACAGGGGATGAAAAACTGTTTTTT. This sequence encodes CSASLGTGDEKLFF.

The rearrangement joins TRBV7-9 to TRBJ1-4; 7 bases map to TRBD1. Looked up from germline, CDR1 is SEHNR and CDR2 is FQNEAQ (reference sequence). This CDR3 comprises 15 residues. V gave up 1 base and J gave up 11 bases; unmatched junction bases: 10. In DNA, the CDR3 is TGTGCCAGCAGCTTAGGAGAGTACCGGGACAGTAAACTGTTTTTT. Translated: CASSLGEYRDSKLFF.

This chain links TRBV15 with TRBJ1-2; D ambiguous. Trimming cost V 1 base and J 7 bases, with 13 bases left between them. From germline, CDR1 is LNHNV and CDR2 YYDKDF (reference sequence). The CDR3 is 14 amino acids. The CDR3 sequence is CATSRVPARSGYTF. Written as DNA, the CDR3 is TGTGCCACCAGCAGAGTTCCAGCAAGAAGTGGCTACACCTTC.

There are many counts of this clonotype. The CDR3 nucleotides read TGTGCCAGCACCCTAGCGGGACACTACAATGAGCAGTTCTTC. Residues: CASTLAGHYNEQFF. The chain recombines TRBV12-3 or TRBV12-4 with TRBJ2-1, with 9 bases fitting TRBD2. The J segment lost 3 bases and the V segment lost 7 bases, leaving 4 bases of the junction unmatched. The CDR3 covers 14 residues.

V usage is TRBV5-1 and J usage is TRBJ2-2; D call uncertain. The CDR3 sequence is 15 residues long. Germline V gene lookup returns CDR1 SGHRS and CDR2 YFSETQ. The V end was cut by 4 bases, the J end by 5 bases, with 15 bases between. The CDR3: CASSPQPTATGELFF. The DNA of the CDR3 is TGCGCCAGCAGCCCTCAACCGACGGCTACCGGGGAGCTGTTTTTT.

This clonotype was observed at least ten times. The chain joins TRBV18 to TRBJ2-3, with 13 bases matching TRBD2. From germline, CDR1 is KGHSH and CDR2 LQKENI. Trimming removed 3 bases from V and 2 bases from J; junction bases left unmatched: 5. The CDR3 consists of 17 residues. CDR3 region: CASSPLGLAGDTDTQYF. The CDR3 DNA reads as TGTGCCAGCTCACCCCTCGGACTAGCGGGAGACACAGATACGCAGTATTTT.

This clonotype was seen many times. The rearrangement uses TRBV10-3 and TRBJ2-1, with unresolved D. Germline assignment: CDR1 ENHRY and CDR2 SYGVKD. The V end was cut by 3 bases, the J end by 7 bases, with 16 bases between. The length of the CDR3 is 15 residues. DNA for the CDR3: TGTGCCATCAGTGACCCCACATACGACTGGAATGAGCAGTTCTTC. Encoded protein: CAISDPTYDWNEQFF.

In its sample, this clonotype was seen a few times. This chain connects TRBV2 to TRBJ2-6, with TRBD2 as a possible D gene (5 bases). Germline V gene sequence: CDR1 SNHLY, CDR2 FYNNEI. This CDR3 spans 15 amino acids. Deletions cut 3 bases from V and 3 bases from J, with 9 bases between. CDR3 loop: CASSDSGVGANVLTF. CDR3 coding DNA: TGTGCCAGCAGTGATTCCGGGGTTGGGGCCAACGTCCTGACTTTC.

The chain carries TRBV3-1 and TRBJ1-3; D is perhaps TRBD1 (6 bases). Germline V CDR1 and CDR2: LGHDT, YNNKEL (reference sequence). The CDR3 is 15 amino acids. For the CDR3, the DNA is TGTACCGGCAGCCAACAGGGTAGCACTGGAAACACCATATATTTT. As protein: CTGSQQGSTGNTIYF.

This clonotype has at least ten counts. The V gene is TRBV30, the J gene TRBJ2-1, with 7 positions matching TRBD2. This CDR3 is built from 11 residues. The V and J ends lost 2 bases and 10 bases, in that order; junction bases with no gene match: 2. Per the germline V gene, CDR1 is GTSNPN and CDR2 is SVGIG (reference sequence). The CDR3 bases are TGTGCCTGGAGTAGCGGGATCGAGCAGTTCTTC. Translation gives CAWSSGIEQFF.

This clonotype was counted a single time. This may be a read error, as it is one base from a much larger clone. The chain has TRBV6-1 and TRBJ2-1; a weak D match, TRBD1 (5 bases). The CDR3 consists of 14 residues. The V gene's germline CDR1 is MNHNS and CDR2 SASEGT. The CDR3 coding sequence is TGTGCCAGCAAAGGGGTCTCGGCCTACAGTGAGCAGTTCTTC. This translates into CASKGVSAYSEQFF.

The V call is TRBV20-1, the J call TRBJ1-1; 7 bases are shared with TRBD1. The CDR3 is 17 amino acids. CDR1 and CDR2 (germline): DFQATT, SNEGSKA (reference sequence). The J segment lost 4 bases and the V segment lost 0 bases, leaving 14 bases of the junction unmatched. The CDR3 reads CSARDLRPPTGATEAFF. The CDR3, as DNA: TGCAGTGCTAGAGATCTTCGCCCCCCCACAGGGGCCACTGAAGCTTTCTTT.

This rearrangement joins TRBV10-3 to TRBJ2-7, with 7 bases identical to TRBD1. V was pared by 3 bases and J by 7 bases, with 12 bases of the junction left unmatched. CDR1 and CDR2 (germline): ENHRY, SYGVKD. The CDR3 covers 15 residues. CDR3 sequence (DNA): TGTGCCATCAGTGATGCATCGGACAGGTCTAAAGAGCAGTACTTC. Protein: CAISDASDRSKEQYF.

The chain joins TRBV28 to TRBJ1-6, with 8 bases identical to TRBD1. In germline, CDR1 is MDHEN, CDR2 SYDVKM. Germline trimming cut 3 bases from V and 17 bases from J; bases unmatched to any gene: 9. This CDR3 region has 13 residues. The CDR3 loop is CASSFPQGAAIHF. CDR3 in DNA: TGTGCCAGCAGTTTCCCTCAGGGGGCGGCGATCCACTTT.

A remark on this clonotype: A much bigger clone sits one base away, suggesting this may be a read error. The gene calls are TRBV6-5 and TRBJ2-7, with TRBD1 identical over 10 bases. This CDR3 region has 15 residues. Per the germline V gene, CDR1 is MNHEY and CDR2 is SVGAGI. The chain's CDR3 is CANSYKSGTGDEQYF. The CDR3, as DNA: TGTGCCAACAGTTACAAATCCGGGACAGGGGACGAGCAGTACTTC.

This clonotype was picked up many times. The chain employs TRBV7-9 and TRBJ2-3; 9 nucleotides agree with TRBD1. Trimming at V came to 5 bases and at J to 2 bases, leaving 5 bases not matched to a gene. This CDR3 comprises 15 residues. CDR1 SEHNR and CDR2 FQNEAQ come from the germline V gene (reference sequence). The CDR3 DNA reads as TGTGCCAGCAGCACCCGGGACAGGGTCACAGATACGCAGTATTTT. It specifies CASSTRDRVTDTQYF.